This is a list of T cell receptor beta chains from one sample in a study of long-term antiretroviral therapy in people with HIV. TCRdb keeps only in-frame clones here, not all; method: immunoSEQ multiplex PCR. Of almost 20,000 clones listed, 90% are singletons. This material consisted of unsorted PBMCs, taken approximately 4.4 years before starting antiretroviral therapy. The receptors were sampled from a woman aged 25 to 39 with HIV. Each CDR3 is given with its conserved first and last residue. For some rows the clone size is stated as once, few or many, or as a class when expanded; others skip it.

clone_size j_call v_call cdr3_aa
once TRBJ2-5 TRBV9 CASSVKGVGETQYF
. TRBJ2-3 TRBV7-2 CASSLGLAGGSDTQYF
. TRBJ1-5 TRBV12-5 CASRGSAGPQPQHF
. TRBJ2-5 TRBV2 CASSEARLAGKETQYF
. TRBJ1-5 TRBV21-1 CASSKASTGSSFRSNQPQHF
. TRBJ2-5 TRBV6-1 CASSEEWGPRETQYF
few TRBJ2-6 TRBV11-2 CASSPRYNSGANVLTF
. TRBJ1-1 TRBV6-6 CASRNRVDTEAFF
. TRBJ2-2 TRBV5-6 CASSWSAYTGELFF
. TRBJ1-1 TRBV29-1 CSVTGQGVGTEAFF
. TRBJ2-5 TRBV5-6 CASSFYSGGEETQYF
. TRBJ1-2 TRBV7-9 CASSGQPEPGYTF
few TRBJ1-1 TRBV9 CASSVGGQGSKMNTEAFF
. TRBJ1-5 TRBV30 CAYSRDRGPHSNQPQHF
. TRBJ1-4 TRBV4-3 CASSQERTGGRKLFF
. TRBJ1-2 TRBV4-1 CASSQTRDIRNYGYTF
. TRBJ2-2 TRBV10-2 CASSGGSGGVNTGELFF
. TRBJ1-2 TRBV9 CASSRTRGGYTF
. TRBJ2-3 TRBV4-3 CASSQRAGATTDTQYF
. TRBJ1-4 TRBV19 CASSGTGVEEKLFF
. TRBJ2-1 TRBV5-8 CASSLEKGATLSYFSFF
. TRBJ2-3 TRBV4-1 CASRTGLGGTDTQYF
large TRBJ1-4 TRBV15 CATSLQGAPNEKLFF
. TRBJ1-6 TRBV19 CASSEGRVGSPLHF
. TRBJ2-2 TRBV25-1 CASRDWTNTGELFF
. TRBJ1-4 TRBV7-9 CASSFNEKLFF
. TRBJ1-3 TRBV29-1 CSVAKRGNTIYF
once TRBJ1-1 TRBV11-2 CASSRVHGADTEAFF
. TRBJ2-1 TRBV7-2 CASSYQQSSYNEQFF
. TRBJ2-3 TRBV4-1 CASSQAASTDTQYF
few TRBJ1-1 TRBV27 CASSLVGGTYTEAFF
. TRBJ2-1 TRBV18 CASSPRTSGGAEEQFF
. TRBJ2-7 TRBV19 CASSIGAGVSGEQYF
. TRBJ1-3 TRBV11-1 CASSPIDGNTIYF
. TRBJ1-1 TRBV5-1 CASSPHFEAPTEAFF
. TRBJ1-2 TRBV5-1 CASSLVTANYGYTF
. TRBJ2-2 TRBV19 CASGQGAAGELFF
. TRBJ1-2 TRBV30 CAWSSGGGGYGYTF
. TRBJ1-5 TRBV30 CAWSMPGQINQPQHF
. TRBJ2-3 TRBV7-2 CASSLAGLAGGRVTDTQYF
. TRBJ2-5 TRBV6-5 CASRTSGGVQETQYF
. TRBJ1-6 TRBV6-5 CASSYLETYNSPLHF
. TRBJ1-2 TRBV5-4 CASSPRTGSNYGYTF
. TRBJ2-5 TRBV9 CASSGGTGATTETQYF
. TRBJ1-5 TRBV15 CATSRETGGQPQHF
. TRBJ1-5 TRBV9 CASSVLGNQPQHF
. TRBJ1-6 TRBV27 CASSPRLRGNYNSPLHF
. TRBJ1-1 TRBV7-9 CASSSTSGQGLTEAFF
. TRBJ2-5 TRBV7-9 CASSYHPSTSGGYQETQYF
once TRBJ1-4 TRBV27 CASSAYATNEKLFF
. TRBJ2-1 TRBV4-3 CASSQVRDDNEQFF
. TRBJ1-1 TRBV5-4 CASSLGRGDNTEAFF